This paragraph reports one T cell receptor beta chain. The antigen remains unidentified. These data originate in a study of T-cell memory formation after mild COVID-19. V shed 6 bases, J shed 8 bases, and the junction held 7 bases outside the gene matches. Germline V gene data show CDR1 as LGHDT and CDR2 as YNNKEL (reference sequence). The CDR3 length is 13 residues. General study points: The second-wave clones peaking on day 37 were not confirmed as SARS-CoV-2-specific. Cross-reactive memory apparently joined, as some responding clones appeared in pre-infection memory. Later expanders leaned toward CD4+, whereas clones contracting from day 15 to 85 were balanced CD4/CD8.

Employing constant-segment primers, 5'RACE generated TCR alpha and TCR beta cDNA libraries bearing sample barcodes and UMIs. In TCRdb, the 5' RACE reads were re-called with MiXCR into one record per CDR3 protein. The sample records roughly 320,000 distinct CDR3 sequences, over 25% being singletons. The sequencing input was PBMCs or a T cell subset sorted from them (not recorded which). The receptor comes from an adult woman who had mild COVID-19 (a few samples of this study predate the infection). Cell type and time point are not known. V usage is TRBV3-1 and J usage is TRBJ1-2; 9 bases line up with TRBD1. The CDR3 spells CASSPDRGGGYTF. The CDR3 bases are TGTGCCAGCAGTCCGGACAGGGGAGGAGGCTACACCTTC.